Below, 18 T cell receptor beta chains from the same sample are listed, as sequenced in a study of shared clonotypes between healthy human individuals. The method was immunoSEQ multiplex PCR; TCRdb's version includes in-frame clones alone and lacks a portion of them. The sample shows some 450,000 clones, 77% of them seen only once. Sequences were obtained from PBMCs. The receptors come from a woman aged 40 to 50 in good health. Some clones in this sample may be carry-over from other donors' samples.

The rearrangement links TRBV5-4 to TRBJ2-1; 9 nucleotides agree with TRBD2. This CDR3 comprises 17 residues. Germline V CDR1 and CDR2: SGHNT, YYREEE (reference sequence). The V segment lost 3 bases and the J segment 1 base; nucleotides outside the gene matches: 8. The DNA for the CDR3 is TGTGCCAGCAGCTCGGGGACTAGCCTTTATTCCTACAATGAGCAGTTCTTC. Translating gives CASSSGTSLYSYNEQFF.

Concerning this clone itself: With a much larger clone just one base away, this may be a read error. This sample also contains other DNA sequences that code for the same CDR3. The V and J genes are TRBV28 and TRBJ1-1; tentatively, D is TRBD1 (5 bases). CDR3 length: 15 amino acids. Germline V gene lookup returns CDR1 MDHEN and CDR2 SYDVKM. CDR3 DNA sequence: TGTGCCAGCAGTCCAAACCCGACAGCGAACGCTGAAGCTTTCTTT. It translates to CASSPNPTANAEAFF.

The chain combines TRBV4-2 with TRBJ2-2, with TRBD1 matching 7 bases. Trimming at V came to 1 base and at J to 3 bases, leaving 5 bases not matched to a gene. CDR3 length: 16 residues. Per germline, CDR1 LGHNA and CDR2 YNFKEQ. The CDR3 sequence: CASSQGQGGDTGELFF. The DNA for the CDR3 is TGTGCCAGCAGCCAAGGACAGGGCGGTGACACCGGGGAGCTGTTTTTT.

This chain uses TRBV30 with TRBJ1-6; D unclear. Germline V gene sequence: CDR1 GTSNPN, CDR2 SVGIG (reference sequence). This CDR3 comprises 12 residues. Between the trimmed V and J ends, which lost 3 bases and 10 bases, there was a span of 10 bases. CDR3 region: CAWSAARSPLHF. For the CDR3, the DNA is TGTGCCTGGAGCGCCGCCCGCTCACCCCTCCACTTT.

V gene TRBV7-9 combines with J gene TRBJ2-1, with D perhaps matching TRBD1 (6 bases). The CDR3 spans 15 residues. V lost 5 bases and J lost 2, with 13 bases in between. CDR1 and CDR2 from the germline V gene are SEHNR and FQNEAQ (reference sequence). CDR3 sequence: CASSAPQGTYNEQFF. The DNA for the CDR3 is TGTGCCAGCAGCGCCCCCCAGGGGACCTACAATGAGCAGTTCTTC.

In DNA form, the CDR3 reads TGTGCCAGCAGCCAAGAATTATTTTCAAATTCCTACAATGAGCAGTTCTTC. This sequence encodes CASSQELFSNSYNEQFF. The chain carries TRBV14 and TRBJ2-1; the D is unclear. Germline V gives CDR1 SGHDN, CDR2 FVKESK. Trimming shortened V by 0 bases and J by 1 base, and 13 bases separated the two germline ends. This CDR3 has 17 amino acids.

The gene calls are TRBV4-1 and TRBJ2-2; D might be TRBD1 or TRBD2, each matching 5 bases. V lost 4 bases and J 6 bases, leaving 18 bases between the germline ends. CDR1 and CDR2 (germline): MGHRA, YSYEKL. The CDR3 is 16 amino acids. The CDR3 sequence: CASSPGRPLGAGELFF. CDR3 sequence (DNA): TGCGCCAGCAGCCCTGGCCGGCCGTTGGGGGCCGGGGAGCTGTTTTTT.

The CDR3 DNA follows: TGTGCCAGCAGCGGAGGGGTCAGACCGAATGAAAAACTGTTTTTT. The encoded protein is CASSGGVRPNEKLFF. This rearrangement joins TRBV5-6 to TRBJ1-4; TRBD1 is a possible D gene (5 bases). V dropped 4 bases and J dropped 5 bases, with 15 bases sitting between them. Germline CDR1 SGHDT, CDR2 YYEEEE. This CDR3 is 15 amino acids long.

This chain uses TRBV27 with TRBJ2-5; weak D call: TRBD1 (5 bases). The CDR3 length is 15 residues. The V end lost 3 bases, the J end lost 4 bases, and 15 bases lay between the germline ends. Germline V lookup: CDR1 MNHEY, CDR2 SMNVEV (reference sequence). CDR3 sequence: CASSFIGAGGETQYF. CDR3 sequence (DNA): TGTGCCAGCAGTTTTATAGGGGCCGGCGGAGAGACCCAGTACTTC.

This clone was observed a handful of times. The chain links TRBV19 to TRBJ1-4; TRBD1 matches at 7 bases. The CDR3 contains 15 residues. Trimming cost V 5 bases and J 13 bases; bases outside gene matches: 16. Germline V gene data show CDR1 as LNHDA and CDR2 as SQIVND (reference sequence). The CDR3 is CASSADRANRGGLFF. The CDR3 region has the DNA TGTGCCAGTAGTGCCGACAGGGCCAACCGGGGGGGACTGTTTTTT.

Points on this clone: One junction end does not reproduce the germline sequence, and a read error may be involved. V and J are TRBV2 and TRBJ2-7; 9 positions match TRBD2. The germline gives CDR1 SNHLY, CDR2 FYNNEI. The CDR3 runs to 15 residues. The CDR3 bases are TGTGCCAGCAGTGAAGCGCGGGGTAGCGGGAGAGTCACCGACTTC. Protein sequence: CASSEARGSGRVTDF.

J is TRBJ2-7 and V is TRBV6-1; D gene uncertain. The CDR3 spans 10 residues. Trimming took off 2 bases at V and 12 bases at J, with 8 bases between the two ends. Germline CDR1 MNHNS, CDR2 SASEGT. The CDR3 coding sequence is TGTGCCAGCAGTGAAAGGAAACCGTACTTC. Its translation is CASSERKPYF.

In regard to this clone: A much larger clone lies one base from this, so it may be a read error. V is TRBV29-1 and J is TRBJ1-4, with D uncertain. Germline loops: CDR1 SQVTM, CDR2 ANQGSEA. This CDR3 spans 13 amino acids. The CDR3 sequence: CSVGKATNEKLLF. In DNA, the CDR3 is TGCAGCGTTGGTAAGGCCACCAATGAAAAACTGCTTTTT.

The CDR3, as DNA: TGTGCCAGCAGCTTGAGGGCTGGAGAGACCCAGTACTTC. Translating it yields CASSLRAGETQYF. The rearrangement joins TRBV7-3 to TRBJ2-5; weak D call: TRBD2 (5 bases). Germline lookup yields CDR1 SGHTA and CDR2 FQGTGA. The CDR3 extends over 13 amino acids. Deletions cut 3 bases from V and 4 bases from J, with 9 bases between. The full variable domain, its missing parts supplied by reference TRBV7-3 and TRBJ2-5, is GAGVSQTPSNKVTEKGKYVELRCDPISGHTALYWYRQSLGQGPEFLIYFQGTGAADDSGLPNDRFFAVRPEGSVSTLKIQRTERGDSAVYLCASSLRAGETQYFGPGTRLLVL.

The rearrangement joins TRBV18 to TRBJ2-1, with a tentative D call TRBD2 (6 bases). The germline CDR1 and CDR2 sequences are KGHSH and LQKENI. The CDR3 has 15 amino acids. Trimming removed 3 bases from V and 5 bases from J, with 14 bases in between. In DNA form, the CDR3 reads TGTGCCAGCTCACCTCCGTGGGGGACTGACAATGAGCAGTTCTTC. Translated: CASSPPWGTDNEQFF.

CDR3 in amino acids: CASSQNRGGSNQPQHF. DNA of the CDR3: TGTGCCAGCTCACAAAACAGGGGTGGAAGCAATCAGCCCCAGCATTTT. This chain uses TRBV18 with TRBJ1-5, with 7 bases matching TRBD1. With 4 bases clipped from V and 1 base from J, the junction kept 7 bases outside the gene matches. The CDR3 extends over 16 amino acids. The germline gives CDR1 KGHSH, CDR2 LQKENI. Based on the CDR3 plus reference TRBV18 and TRBJ1-5, the full variable domain is NAGVMQNPRHLVRRRGQEARLRCSPMKGHSHVYWYRQLPEEGLKFMVYLQKENIIDESGMPKERFSAEFPKEGPSILRIQQVVRGDSAAYFCASSQNRGGSNQPQHFGDGTRLSIL.

As for this clone: Just one base apart from a much larger clone, this may be a read error. The chain employs TRBV11-2 and TRBJ2-7; no clear D. Trimming cost V 5 bases and J 2 bases, with 16 bases left between them. Germline values: CDR1 SGHAT, CDR2 FQNNGV. The CDR3 extends over 15 amino acids. CDR3: CASSLRIGNTYEQYF. As DNA, the CDR3 is TGTGCCAGCAGCCTACGGATAGGGAACACCTACGAGCAGTACTTC.

The table lists this clone with a count of one. An end of the junction differs from the germline gene, which may be a read error. V usage is TRBV2 and J usage is TRBJ2-7, with 14 bases matching TRBD2. Germline loops: CDR1 SNHLY, CDR2 FYNNEI. This CDR3 comprises 13 residues. The CDR3 loop reads CASSLGLAGVRDF. As DNA, the CDR3 is TGTGCCAGCAGTTTGGGACTAGCGGGAGTGAGGGACTTC.